The T cell receptor beta chain described here comes from a study of beta chain features in type 1 diabetes (dated by TCRdb to 2016 to 2019). Study-wide context: No differences in mean age, gender distribution, total cell number or subset yield were found between patients and healthy donors. Across all samples, almost 110 million sorted cells were examined, and cell number per subset correlated strongly with RNA yield. In the study, TCRB repertoires of sorted circulating CD4+ T cell subsets from recently diagnosed type 1 diabetes patients were compared with those of matched healthy donors. Whereas all 28 donors provided naive and central memory subsets, regulatory and stem cell-like memory subsets were isolated from just 8 patients and about eight healthy donors. Broader findings and caveats from the paper: Because small numbers of individuals were included in the HLA sub-analyses, any influence of HLA type on TCRB rearrangement was left unresolved. At VDJ recombination sites, patients with type 1 diabetes made fewer insertions and deleted more nucleotides, a pattern implying thymic rearrangement abnormalities. Naive, central memory and regulatory TCRB repertoires appeared more similar among patients than among healthy donors. Because cDNA was sequenced instead of genomic DNA, highly expressing activated cells could be over-represented, though the groups showed no difference in activation or CD3 levels. In all four CD4+ subsets, TCRB CDR3 length was moderately but significantly shorter in type 1 diabetes patients. Shorter templates might be favored by PCR, yet because patient and control samples were amplified and corrected together, any such skew would affect both groups equally.

This clone has just a few counts. It lacks a known antigen. No much larger clone is present one base from it, and per-base qualities are unavailable. Each donor gave one peripheral blood draw, averaging approximately 0.11 L, which was collected into heparinised tubes. A BD FACSAria II was used to sort naive, central memory, regulatory and stem cell-like memory CD4+ T cells with a panel that included CD45RO, CCR7, CD25, CD127, CD95 and CD27. A purity above 95% was achieved for all sorted populations. PBMCs were separated immediately by Lymphoprep density gradient centrifugation and were stained directly, without being cultured. Samples were stained and sorted in pairs, with one healthy donor and one patient per experiment, so that batch effects were minimized. Taken from cysteine to phenylalanine, the CDR3 has 11 residues. Only the CDR3 DNA is retained, 33 bases long and in frame from the first base. Cut back by 3 bases and 4 bases, the V and J ends lie 3 bases apart. From a lookup of the germline V gene, CDR1 and CDR2 are SGHVS and FQNEAQ.

The High Capacity cDNA Reverse Transcription Kit was used to reverse transcribe all of the isolated RNA, meaning that expressed TCRB transcripts were what got sequenced. Deep immunoSEQ sequencing was performed on naive, central memory and regulatory T cell samples, with an average of around 3.4 million total reads per sample. Sorted cells were lysed in RLT buffer and RNA was extracted with DNase-treated RNeasy Micro or Mini kits, depending on cell number. Each cell subset was processed separately to prevent cross-contamination, with patient and healthy donor samples processed together. The immunoSEQ multiplex PCR was used to amplify TCRB sequences from cDNA, generating 87-bp fragments that spanned the CDR3 region. Sequencing of the amplicons was done on the Illumina HiSeq platform. The original methods were these. PCR bias was corrected computationally using synthetic template baselines, and reads within Hamming distance 2 were collapsed, with unmergeable singletons discarded. Reads were aligned against IMGT so that V, D and J genes, CDR3 length and insertions or deletions at six rearrangement sites could be assigned. Clonotype counts were normalized to sorted cell number within each subset before computing true diversity and Gini coefficients with the tcR R package. Repertoire sharing was quantified using the overlap coefficient calculated on TCRB nucleotide sequences. As a proxy for the pre-selection repertoire, out-of-frame TCRB sequences from naive cells were analyzed. What TCRdb holds here is the immuneACCESS table cut down to in-frame rearrangements. Part of the clones is not present; checked against another copy, under half of the missing clones reflect an unresolved V gene, and the others are unexplained. The V and J calls and clone size were taken over from that table, and D and trimming were inferred from the DNA. For this sample the table gives 630,000 or so clones, of which more than 12% were detected only once. The ten biggest clones cover approximately 0.042% of the sample.

What was sequenced was naive CD4+ T cells from blood. This sample's cell subset or site label indicates: true naive CD4+ T cells. This sequence uses TRBV7-8 and TRBJ1-2; no D gene is confidently identified. This receptor was taken from a young man with type 1 diabetes. CDR3 protein: CASSFFYGYTF. The DNA sequence follows: TGTGCCAGCAGCTTTTTCTATGGCTACACCTTC.